This is a list of T cell receptor beta chains from one sample in a study of T cell repertoires in cytomegalovirus infection. Via MiXCR, TCRdb re-called the reads, giving one row per CDR3 protein. This table has hundreds of thousands of distinct CDR3 sequences, about two fifths appearing once. What these receptors recognize is not known. Sequenced here: cultured PBMCs, sampled from culture after CMV antigen stimulation. All receptors come from a human donor in good health (CMV status not recorded). Some clones in this sample may be carry-over from other donors' samples. The CDR3 runs from the conserved cysteine through the conserved F or W. The D gene is left open where the match is weak. The size entry is marked missing in some rows and otherwise reads once, few, many or a size class.

v_call	d_call	j_call	clone_size	cdr3_aa	cdr3_nt
TRBV4-1	NA	TRBJ2-1	few	CASSHDPGTYNEQFF	TGCGCCAGCAGCCACGACCCGGGGACCTACAATGAGCAGTTCTTC
TRBV7-2	NA	TRBJ2-2	NA	CASSPSGAPYTGELFF	TGTGCCAGCAGCCCTTCTGGAGCGCCATACACCGGGGAGCTGTTTTTT
TRBV11-2	NA	TRBJ1-1	NA	CASRDGHLNTEAFF	TGTGCCAGCAGGGACGGACACTTGAACACTGAAGCTTTCTTT
TRBV30	NA	TRBJ1-2	NA	CASHRPGGYGYTF	TGTGCCTCCCACCGTCCGGGGGGCTATGGCTACACCTTC
TRBV6-8	TRBD1	TRBJ2-2	NA	CASSYSTRQGVGELFF	TGTGCCAGCAGTTACTCGACAAGACAGGGGGTCGGGGAGCTGTTTTTT
TRBV6-6	NA	TRBJ1-1	NA	CASSYPGTMNTEAFF	TGTGCCAGCAGTTACCCTGGGACCATGAACACTGAAGCTTTCTTT
TRBV6-1	NA	TRBJ2-7	NA	CASRQVYEQYF	TGTGCCAGCCGACAGGTCTACGAGCAGTACTTC
TRBV12-5	NA	TRBJ2-1	NA	CASGLGFPARLFF	TGTGCTAGTGGTTTGGGGTTTCCTGCAAGGTTGTTCTTC
TRBV12-3/TRBV12-4	TRBD2	TRBJ2-5	few	CASSFRRGEETQYF	TGTGCCAGCAGTTTTAGGCGGGGGGAGGAGACCCAGTACTTC
TRBV19	TRBD1	TRBJ2-3	NA	CASSRRDRNTDTQYF	TGTGCCAGTAGTAGACGGGACAGGAACACAGATACGCAGTATTTT
TRBV12-3/TRBV12-4	NA	TRBJ2-1	few	CASSPSGAYNEQFF	TGTGCCAGCTCCCCCTCGGGGGCCTACAATGAGCAGTTCTTC
TRBV6-2/TRBV6-3	NA	TRBJ1-6	NA	CASSYGRISPLHF	TGTGCCAGCAGTTACGGTCGGATTTCACCCCTCCACTTT
TRBV4-1	NA	TRBJ2-1	once	CASSQPMKGGTLNEQFF	TGCGCCAGCAGCCAGCCGATGAAGGGGGGCACCCTCAATGAGCAGTTCTTC
TRBV7-2	NA	TRBJ1-1	NA	CASSLQRPTEAFF	TGTGCCAGCAGCCTCCAGCGGCCCACTGAAGCTTTCTTT
TRBV5-4	NA	TRBJ2-5	NA	CASSLPWETQYF	TGTGCCAGCAGCTTGCCTTGGGAGACCCAGTACTTC
TRBV5-4	TRBD2	TRBJ2-3	NA	CASSPRLAGGTDTQYF	TGTGCCAGCAGCCCTCGACTAGCGGGAGGCACAGATACGCAGTATTTT
TRBV7-6	NA	TRBJ1-6	NA	CASSLGGAPPLHF	TGTGCCAGCAGCTTAGGGGGGGCGCCACCCCTCCACTTT
TRBV5-1	NA	TRBJ1-3	NA	CASSLAGFPAGNTIYF	TGCGCCAGCAGCTTGGCGGGCTTTCCGGCTGGAAACACCATATATTTT
TRBV5-3	NA	TRBJ2-3	NA	CASSLAEDYTQYF	TGTGCCAGCAGCTTGGCCGAGGATTATACGCAGTATTTT
TRBV9	TRBD1	TRBJ2-1	NA	CAGSARSKTGVANEQFF	TGTGCCGGCAGCGCCCGATCCAAGACAGGGGTCGCCAATGAGCAGTTCTTC
TRBV20-1	TRBD2	TRBJ2-7	few	CSARATSGTTYEQYF	TGCAGTGCTAGGGCCACTAGCGGTACCACCTACGAGCAGTACTTC
TRBV20-1	TRBD1	TRBJ1-5	NA	CSARATGRNQPQHF	TGCAGTGCTAGAGCGACAGGGCGCAATCAGCCCCAGCATTTT